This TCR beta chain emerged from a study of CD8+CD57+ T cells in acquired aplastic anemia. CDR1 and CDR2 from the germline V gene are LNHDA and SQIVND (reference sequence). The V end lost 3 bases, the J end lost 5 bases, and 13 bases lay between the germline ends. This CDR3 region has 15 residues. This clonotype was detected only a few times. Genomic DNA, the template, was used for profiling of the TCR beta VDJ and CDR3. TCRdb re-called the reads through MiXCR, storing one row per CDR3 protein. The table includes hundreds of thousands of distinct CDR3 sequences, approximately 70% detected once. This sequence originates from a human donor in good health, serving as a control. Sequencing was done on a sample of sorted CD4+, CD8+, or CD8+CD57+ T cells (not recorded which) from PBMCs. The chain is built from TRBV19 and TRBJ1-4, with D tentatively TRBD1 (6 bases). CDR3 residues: CASSISTGPNEKLFF. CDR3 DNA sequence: TGTGCCAGTAGTATCTCGACAGGTCCCAATGAAAAACTGTTTTTT.